The TCR beta chain under discussion was sequenced for a study of regulatory T cells in long-lasting Graves disease. Looking at the study overall: Antithyroid drugs had been taken under 3 months by newly diagnosed Graves' patients.

Arm-PCR of CDR3 regions and iRepertoire HTBI primers were the basis on which TCR beta libraries were built. MiXCR was run by TCRdb on the multiplex PCR reads, yielding one entry per CDR3 protein. The sample shows some 500,000 distinct CDR3 sequences, 16% of them seen only once. The time point denotes: newly diagnosed GD, antithyroid drugs for less than 3 months. PBMCs provided the RNA from which the TCR library was made. There are 13 residues in the CDR3. Per germline, CDR1 DFQATT and CDR2 SNEGSKA (reference sequence). There are many counts of this clonotype. What it recognizes is unknown. The junction differs from germline at one of its ends, possibly a read error. Whole-study findings and limits: Samples came from peripheral blood alone, without thyroid tissue. For persistent Graves' patients, TCR diversity was lower than for newly diagnosed ones.

These records were also assigned to another study, of T cells in Graves' hyperthyroidism and ophthalmopathy. This second study notes: Used for diagnoses were clinical symptoms, serum thyroxine and TRAb, thyroid ultrasound and orbital computed tomography.

This sequence was found in a woman aged 35-65 years with Graves disease. This chain links TRBV20-1 with TRBJ1-5, with D unclear. This sample comprised peripheral blood mononuclear cells (PBMCs), obtained at new diagnosis, from a patient treated with antithyroid drugs. This CDR3 is CSARAGSTQPQHF. CDR3 DNA sequence: TGCAGTGCTAGAGCGGGCAGCACTCAGCCCCAGCATTTT.